Listed below are T cell receptor beta chains from one sample, sequenced in a study of T cells expressing NK-cell markers. TCRdb re-called the 5' RACE reads and gives one entry per CDR3 protein, without DNA. This sample contains about 460,000 distinct CDR3 sequences. The sample taken for sequencing was blood T cells: a sorted CD56 or NKG2C T cell subset, CD4+ or CD8+ T cells, or bulk PBMC T cells (not recorded which). Source of these receptors: a woman in her forties or fifties in good health. The CDR3 runs from the conserved cysteine through the conserved F or W. Each record gives: J gene, V gene, CDR3 protein.

>TRBJ2-5|TRBV4-1
CASSQEWGAAQETQYF
>TRBJ2-3|TRBV28
CASMPRGGTDTQYF
>TRBJ1-4|TRBV7-9
CASSQDRGNEKLFF
>TRBJ1-1|TRBV3-1
CASSQRTPTEAFF
>TRBJ2-1|TRBV30
CASSSSGTGNEQFF
>TRBJ1-1|TRBV25-1
CASSNRQKGTEAFF
>TRBJ2-2|TRBV29-1
CSVETLAHSNTGELFF
>TRBJ1-6|TRBV3-1
CASSQVEWSPLHF
>TRBJ2-1|TRBV11-2
CASSLGGGQYNEQFF
>TRBJ2-4|TRBV7-9
CASSGTGGNIQYF
>TRBJ1-5|TRBV7-9
CASSPHGVQEPQHF
>TRBJ2-5|TRBV24-1
CATSEPINQETQYF
>TRBJ2-1|TRBV5-1
CASSEGLAVTKKQFF
>TRBJ2-2|TRBV27
CASRPETGIPGELFF
>TRBJ2-5|TRBV25-1
CASSEPGSGEETQYF
>TRBJ2-7|TRBV5-6
CASRRGAEEQYF
>TRBJ2-2|TRBV30
CAWTPWGKKVGNTGELFF
>TRBJ2-1|TRBV29-1
CSVEDPREGRFNEQFF
>TRBJ2-1|TRBV2
CASSEPLNNEQFF
>TRBJ2-4|TRBV10-3
CAISAVAGKEGIQYF
>TRBJ1-2|TRBV14
CASSPLGGVDYGYTF
>TRBJ2-5|TRBV3-1
CASSLSSGGNQETQYF
>TRBJ2-2|TRBV20-1
CSARALLREGRDGELFF
>TRBJ2-2|TRBV24-1
CATSDSGLAEGNTGELFF
>TRBJ1-1|TRBV6-1
CASSEQGLVNTEAFF
>TRBJ1-1|TRBV29-1
CSAGGRQPVTEAFF
>TRBJ2-5|TRBV5-1
CASSLEGGRRGTQYF
>TRBJ2-1|TRBV5-5
CASSSYRGANEQFF
>TRBJ1-2|TRBV6-5
CASSYKGDNYGYTF
>TRBJ2-1|TRBV7-6
CASSSGLAGPSYNEQFF
>TRBJ2-4|TRBV6-5
CASSLGQAAKNIQYF
>TRBJ2-1|TRBV6-2/TRBV6-3
CASKAAGPSNEQFF
>TRBJ2-1|TRBV19
CASKVQDTGNEQFF
>TRBJ1-2|TRBV20-1
CSAQNPWSYGYTF
>TRBJ2-3|TRBV5-1
CASTMRDSRTDTQYF
>TRBJ2-7|TRBV12-3/TRBV12-4
CASSLGYYEQYF
>TRBJ2-1|TRBV7-9
CASRPTNSYNEQFF
>TRBJ2-1|TRBV24-1
CATSDSRAGGLGNEQFF
>TRBJ2-6|TRBV6-5
CASRLKPGANVLTF
>TRBJ2-3|TRBV28
CASNPRGDEDTQYF
>TRBJ2-1|TRBV20-1
CSARTSGTAEQFF
>TRBJ2-5|TRBV5-1
CASSLGGREETQYF
>TRBJ1-3|TRBV7-9
CASSLAGRPGNTIYF